The next 21 T cell receptor beta chains were all read from a single sample in a study of blood T cell repertoires in COVID-19. Clones were read by immunoSEQ multiplex PCR, and TCRdb kept only the in-frame ones, dropping some. The sample has 250,000 to 400,000 clones; about 85% are singletons. Sample: PBMCs or T cells enriched from blood (not recorded which). These TCRs come from a woman aged 25-40 years who had been exposed to COVID-19.

This clone was seen once. The rearrangement links TRBV11-2 to TRBJ2-7; 10 bases map to TRBD2. Germline loops: CDR1 SGHAT, CDR2 FQNNGV. V lost 6 bases, J lost 3 bases, and 5 bases stayed unmatched. The CDR3 runs to 14 residues. The CDR3 DNA is TGTGCCAGCAGTGACAGCGGGAGGGTCTACGAGCAGTACTTC. This codes for CASSDSGRVYEQYF.

The CDR3 sequence is CASRAYGYTF. The CDR3 DNA reads TGTGCCAGCAGGGCCTATGGCTACACCTTC. This chain links TRBV28 with TRBJ1-2; D is ambiguous. The CDR3 length is 10 residues. V lost 6 bases, J lost 4 bases, and 3 bases lay in between. Germline V gives CDR1 MDHEN, CDR2 SYDVKM.

Turning to this clone: At one of its ends the junction is not consistent with the germline gene, which may arise from a read error. CDR3 region: CAWSLDDLAVDF. As DNA, the CDR3 is TGTGCCTGGAGTTTAGATGACTTGGCGGTCGACTTC. The chain has TRBV30 and TRBJ2-5; no reliable D call. Germline V gene sequence: CDR1 GTSNPN, CDR2 SVGIG (reference sequence). The CDR3 covers 12 residues.

A note on this clone: Other DNA sequences in this sample translate to the same CDR3. V gene TRBV9 combines with J gene TRBJ2-3; no firm D call. With 3 bases removed from V and 5 bases from J, the gap between germline ends came to 7 bases. The CDR3 runs 12 residues. Germline V gene lookup returns CDR1 SGDLS and CDR2 YYNGEE. The CDR3 region is CASSARGDTQYF. The CDR3 DNA reads as TGTGCCAGCAGCGCGCGTGGAGATACGCAGTATTTT. Drawing the rest from reference TRBV9 and TRBJ2-3, the complete variable domain is DSGVTQTPKHLITATGQRVTLRCSPRSGDLSVYWYQQSLDQGLQFLIQYYNGEERAKGNILERFSAQQFPDLHSELNLSSLELGDSALYFCASSARGDTQYFGPGTRLTVL.

As regards this clone: The junction departs from the called germline gene at one end, perhaps through a read error. This rearrangement joins TRBV7-7 to TRBJ2-5; TRBD1 is a possible D gene (6 bases). There are 15 residues in the CDR3. CDR1 and CDR2 from the germline V gene are SSHAT and FNYEAQ (reference sequence). For the CDR3, the DNA is TGTGCTAGCAGCCCACGAGGCACAGGGAAGGTGACCCAGTACTTC. It yields the protein CASSPRGTGKVTQYF.

The sample holds one count of this clone. The chain uses TRBV7-8 and TRBJ2-7; D is undetermined. Germline CDR1 reads SGHVS; CDR2 reads FQNEAQ. This CDR3 has 15 amino acids. Between the trimmed V and J ends, which lost 5 bases and 5 bases, there was a span of 19 bases. The DNA for the CDR3 is TGTGCCAGCAGCCCTAACATCCCACAGAACCACGAGCAGTACTTC. Its protein product is CASSPNIPQNHEQYF. The whole variable domain, remainder taken from reference TRBV7-8 and TRBJ2-7, is GAGVSQSPRYKVAKRGQDVALRCDPISGHVSLFWYQQALGQGPEFLTYFQNEAQLDKSGLPSDRFFAERPEGSVSTLKIQRTQQEDSAVYLCASSPNIPQNHEQYFGPGTRLTVT.

In the case of this clone: Other DNA sequences of this sample code for an identical CDR3. The chain uses TRBV3-1 (or the pseudogene TRBV3-2) and TRBJ1-2; a possible D gene is TRBD1 (6 bases). The CDR3 loop spans 14 amino acids. Germline V gives CDR1 LGHDT, CDR2 YNNKEL (reference sequence). The V end lost 1 base, the J end lost 5 bases, and 11 bases lay between the germline ends. The CDR3 region is CASSQVQGLYGYTF. For the CDR3, the DNA is TGTGCCAGCAGCCAAGTTCAGGGGCTTTATGGCTACACCTTC.

This rearrangement joins TRBV12-3 or TRBV12-4 to TRBJ1-1; D not resolved. The ends were cut back, 8 bases at V and 4 bases at J, with 8 bases in the middle. The CDR3 is made up of 11 amino acids. CDR3 residues: CASWGGTEAFF. DNA of the CDR3: TGTGCCAGCTGGGGAGGCACTGAAGCTTTCTTT.

The chain links TRBV7-9 to TRBJ1-2; tentative D call: TRBD1 (6 bases). Trimming left V 5 bases short and J 5 bases short, with 12 bases between. The CDR3 is 13 residues long. CDR1 is SEHNR and CDR2 is FQNEAQ in the germline V gene (reference sequence). CDR3 nucleotide sequence: TGTGCCAGCAGCCCGAGTAGGGGGTATGGCTACACCTTC. Translated: CASSPSRGYGYTF.

This rearrangement joins TRBV10-3 to TRBJ1-5, with 10 bases matching TRBD1. Germline CDR1 ENHRY, CDR2 SYGVKD. CDR3 length equals 14 residues. V was pared by 10 bases and J by 5 bases, with 8 bases of the junction left unmatched. CDR3 loop: CATRYGTGDQPQHF. The DNA of the CDR3 is TGTGCCACTCGGTACGGGACAGGGGATCAGCCCCAGCATTTT.

V usage is TRBV7-3 and J usage is TRBJ1-3; D is unclear. Germline V CDR1 and CDR2: SGHTA, FQGTGA. This CDR3 contains 13 residues. Trimming took off 4 bases at V and 4 bases at J, with 8 bases between the two ends. CDR3 DNA: TGTGCCAGCAGCTCCGGGGAGGGAAACACCATATATTTT. Its translation: CASSSGEGNTIYF.

The chain carries TRBV6-5 and TRBJ2-3; D possibly corresponds to TRBD1 (6 bases). In germline, CDR1 is MNHEY, CDR2 SVGAGI. Trimming removed 6 bases at V and 2 bases at J, with 12 bases between. The CDR3 extends over 14 amino acids. CDR3 residues: CASRLQGNTDTQYF. In DNA, the CDR3 is TGTGCCAGCAGACTACAGGGAAACACAGATACGCAGTATTTT.

This rearrangement joins TRBV6-5 to TRBJ2-7, with 8 nucleotides matching TRBD2. The germline V gene has CDR1 MNHEY and CDR2 SVGAGI. The CDR3 runs 15 residues. V lost 2 bases and J lost 6; bases outside the gene matches: 9. The CDR3 loop is CASSYAAGVLFEQYF. The CDR3 DNA is TGTGCCAGCAGTTACGCAGCGGGAGTTTTATTCGAGCAGTACTTC.

V usage is TRBV12-3 or TRBV12-4 and J usage is TRBJ1-2, with D maybe TRBD1 (5 bases). V lost 8 bases to trimming and J lost 2 bases, with 9 bases between them. The CDR3 sequence is 12 residues long. The CDR3 loop is CASGSGNYGYTF. CDR3 in DNA: TGTGCCAGCGGGTCAGGGAACTATGGCTACACCTTC.

V gene TRBV27 combines with J gene TRBJ1-4; 10 bases match TRBD1. The CDR3 length is 15 residues. Germline CDR1 reads MNHEY; CDR2 reads SMNVEV (reference sequence). V lost 3 bases to trimming and J lost 8 bases; unmatched junction nucleotides: 6. The CDR3 loop reads CASSFSGQGHEKLFF. In nucleotides, the CDR3 is TGTGCCAGCAGTTTTTCGGGACAGGGGCACGAAAAACTGTTTTTT. The full variable domain, in which reference TRBV27 and TRBJ1-4 provide the parts outside the CDR3, is EAQVTQNPRYLITVTGKKLTVTCSQNMNHEYMSWYRQDPGLGLRQIYYSMNVEVTDKGDVPEGYKVSRKEKRNFPLILESPSPNQTSLYFCASSFSGQGHEKLFFGSGTQLSVL.

The chain combines TRBV5-1 with TRBJ2-2, with 9 bases aligning to TRBD2. The CDR3 has 18 residues. V was clipped by 4 bases and J by 0 bases; unmatched bases: 10. Germline values: CDR1 SGHRS, CDR2 YFSETQ. The CDR3, as DNA: TGCGCCAGCAGCCGGCGGGGAGCGGGGGGATCGAACACCGGGGAGCTGTTTTTT. Protein product: CASSRRGAGGSNTGELFF.

In this sample, this clone turned up a few times. V and J are TRBV30 and TRBJ1-2; D is possibly TRBD1 (5 bases). CDR3 length equals 13 residues. Germline CDR1 GTSNPN, CDR2 SVGIG (reference sequence). The V gene lost 4 bases and the J gene lost 7 bases, with 16 bases spanning the gap. The chain's CDR3 is CAWNHGTVIGYTF. CDR3 nucleotides: TGTGCCTGGAATCACGGGACTGTGATTGGCTACACCTTC.

The J gene is TRBJ2-7, the V gene TRBV9; TRBD1 matches 7 bases. This CDR3 has 16 residues. Germline lookup yields CDR1 SGDLS and CDR2 YYNGEE. Losses at the gene ends were 0 bases for V and 1 base for J; bases not matched to a gene: 7. The CDR3 loop is CASSVGAGTASYEQYF. The CDR3 nucleotides are TGTGCCAGCAGCGTAGGGGCCGGGACAGCTTCCTACGAGCAGTACTTC.

The chain is built from TRBV12-5 and TRBJ2-7; 9 nucleotides align to TRBD1. In germline, CDR1 is LGHNT, CDR2 FRNRAP. This CDR3 contains 17 residues. Trimming cost V 2 bases and J 3 bases; bases outside gene matches: 11. The CDR3 protein is CASGLTPEQGAHYEQYF. The CDR3 nucleotides read TGTGCTAGTGGTTTGACGCCAGAACAGGGGGCACACTACGAGCAGTACTTC.

The chain links TRBV9 to TRBJ2-1; 12 positions match TRBD2. The V and J ends lost 4 bases and 5 bases, in that order; junction bases with no gene match: 13. This CDR3 has 18 residues. Germline V gives CDR1 SGDLS, CDR2 YYNGEE. DNA of the CDR3: TGTGCCAGCAGCACTAGGGCTAGCGGGGGGGCCGGACACAATGAGCAGTTCTTC. Translating it yields CASSTRASGGAGHNEQFF.

This clone was seen a few times. The chain joins TRBV5-1 to TRBJ2-7; TRBD1 matches at 9 bases. The length of the CDR3 is 17 residues. The trim removed 0 bases at V and 1 base at J, leaving 8 bases unmatched. Germline CDR1 reads SGHRS; CDR2 reads YFSETQ. CDR3 amino acids: CASSLGTGTGYSYEQYF. As DNA, the CDR3 is TGCGCCAGCAGCTTGGGCACCGGGACAGGGTATTCCTACGAGCAGTACTTC.